The source of this T cell receptor beta chain is a study of graft-versus-host responses after intestinal transplantation. Background on the study: The whole recipient group had anti-thymocyte globulin induction followed by tacrolimus and steroids for around 3 years.

This clone was seen once. Generated by immunoSEQ multiplex PCR, the TCRdb table keeps only in-frame clones and is missing some. This table holds around 25,000 clones, approximately 83% found once. This TCR was recovered from a human patient who received an intestinal transplant, so some T cells may come from the graft donor. Sequences were derived from PBMCs, sampled approximately 450 days after intestinal transplant.

The CDR3 is CASSLAGGPYNEQFF. As DNA, the CDR3 is TGTGCCAGCAGCTTGGCGGGAGGGCCCTACAATGAGCAGTTCTTC. The chain recombines TRBV7-3 with TRBJ2-1; 9 positions match TRBD2. Germline trimming cut 3 bases from V and 2 bases from J; bases unmatched to any gene: 2. Germline CDR1 and CDR2: SGHTA and FQGTGA. The CDR3 is 15 residues long.